Presented here are 25 T cell receptor beta chains from one specimen sequenced in a study of T cells after yellow fever vaccination. TCRdb processed the 5' RACE reads anew with MiXCR; each CDR3 protein has one entry. Of 300,000 or so distinct CDR3 sequences listed, 10% to 15% are singletons. This material consisted of CD4+ T cells sorted from PBMCs, taken 45 days after the yellow fever booster vaccination. The source of these receptors is a man between 25 and 39 years old who received the YFV17D yellow fever vaccine.

This clonotype was seen more than once but under ten times. The rearrangement links TRBV12-3 or TRBV12-4 to TRBJ2-2; 8 bases match TRBD1. CDR3 length: 14 residues. The V segment lost 6 bases and the J segment 3 bases; nucleotides outside the gene matches: 3. This CDR3 is CASRRQGHTGELFF. CDR3 bases: TGTGCCAGCAGAAGACAGGGGCACACCGGGGAGCTGTTTTTT.

This clonotype was detected many times. The rearrangement uses TRBV11-2 and TRBJ1-1, with D perhaps TRBD1 (6 bases). Germline V gene lookup returns CDR1 SGHAT and CDR2 FQNNGV. The CDR3 runs 13 residues. The V end was cut by 5 bases, the J end by 1 base, with 8 bases between. CDR3 in amino acids: CASSQGRNTEAFF. CDR3 nucleotide sequence: TGTGCCAGCAGCCAGGGGCGGAACACTGAAGCTTTCTTT.

The chain uses TRBV9 and TRBJ2-5, with D maybe TRBD2 (5 bases). Germline lookup yields CDR1 SGDLS and CDR2 YYNGEE. The germline V and J ends were trimmed by 0 bases and 5 bases, with 8 bases remaining between them. The CDR3 covers 13 residues. The CDR3 nucleotides are TGTGCCAGCAGCGTAGCGGGAAGGGAGACCCAGTACTTC. The encoded protein is CASSVAGRETQYF.

The genes are TRBV11-3 and TRBJ2-2; no firm D call. This CDR3 spans 14 amino acids. V was trimmed by 3 bases and J by 4 bases, leaving 9 bases between them. In germline, CDR1 is SGHNT, CDR2 YENEEA. CDR3 in amino acids: CASSFLGSTGELFF. In DNA form, the CDR3 reads TGTGCCAGCAGCTTCCTTGGAAGCACCGGGGAGCTGTTTTTT.

This clonotype has just a few counts. The rearrangement uses TRBV4-2 and TRBJ2-2; weak D call: TRBD2 (5 bases). CDR1 is LGHNA and CDR2 is YNFKEQ in the germline V gene. Between the trimmed V and J ends, which lost 11 bases and 2 bases, there was a span of 12 bases. The CDR3 runs 13 residues. The CDR3: CAYGADNTGELFF. CDR3 nucleotides: TGTGCCTACGGAGCGGACAACACCGGGGAGCTGTTTTTT.

V is TRBV27 and J is TRBJ2-1; D uncertain. This CDR3 is 14 amino acids long. Trimming cost V 3 bases and J 7 bases, with 13 bases left between them. Germline CDR1 is MNHEY and CDR2 is SMNVEV (reference sequence). CDR3 nucleotide sequence: TGTGCCAGCAGTTTCCGATTGGCTGGGAATGAGCAGTTCTTC. This codes for CASSFRLAGNEQFF.

This clonotype was found many times. The chain carries TRBV6-5 and TRBJ1-1; 7 bases are a match to TRBD1. J was trimmed by 10 bases and V by 2 bases; bases with no gene match: 7. The length of the CDR3 is 13 residues. The germline V gene has CDR1 MNHEY and CDR2 SVGAGI. CDR3 amino acids: CASSYVGQIGAFF. CDR3 DNA sequence: TGTGCCAGCAGTTACGTGGGACAGATCGGAGCTTTCTTT.

The chain uses TRBV9 and TRBJ2-1; maybe TRBD2 (6 bases). The CDR3 totals 16 residues. Germline V lookup: CDR1 SGDLS, CDR2 YYNGEE. The V end was cut by 0 bases, the J end by 5 bases, with 15 bases between. The CDR3 spells CASSVAPGLGNNEQFF. The CDR3 nucleotides are TGTGCCAGCAGCGTAGCCCCGGGACTTGGAAACAATGAGCAGTTCTTC.

Comments on this clonotype: One base away lies a much larger clone, so this may be a sequencing read error. The rearrangement links TRBV12-3 or TRBV12-4 to TRBJ1-2; D not certain. The CDR3 is 12 amino acids. The V end was cut by 7 bases, the J end by 7 bases, with 13 bases between. CDR3 DNA: TGTGCCAGCATCCTGGGGTCGGGTGGCTACACCTTC. Amino acids: CASILGSGGYTF.

This clonotype was picked up many times. The chain has TRBV10-3 and TRBJ2-1, with 11 bases fitting TRBD2. This CDR3 has 15 residues. CDR1 ENHRY and CDR2 SYGVKD come from the germline V gene. J was trimmed by 4 bases and V by 2 bases; bases with no gene match: 1. CDR3 region: CAISEGTSGYNEQFF. In nucleotides, the CDR3 is TGTGCCATCAGTGAGGGGACTAGCGGATACAATGAGCAGTTCTTC.

This clonotype has only a few counts. This chain links TRBV12-3 or TRBV12-4 with TRBJ2-1; 9 nucleotides line up with TRBD2. V lost 3 bases and J lost 7; bases outside the gene matches: 7. The CDR3 is 15 residues long. CDR3 residues: CASSLIFSGSNEQFF. CDR3 sequence (DNA): TGTGCCAGCAGTTTGATTTTTAGCGGGAGTAATGAGCAGTTCTTC.

The chain uses TRBV18 and TRBJ2-3; D call uncertain. Trimming stripped 3 bases from V and 1 base from J, with 14 bases between. CDR3 length: 16 amino acids. CDR1 is KGHSH and CDR2 is LQKENI in the germline V gene. CDR3: CASSPRRGTRTDTQYF. CDR3 coding DNA: TGTGCCAGCTCACCGCGGCGAGGCACGCGCACAGATACGCAGTATTTT.

The gene calls are TRBV7-2 and TRBJ2-1; D is possibly TRBD1 or TRBD2 (5 bases each). The germline V gene encodes CDR1 SGHTA and CDR2 FQGNSA. This CDR3 region has 13 residues. The V gene lost 7 bases and the J gene lost 13 bases, with 20 bases spanning the gap. This CDR3 is CASTRSPVGPQFF. Here the CDR3 DNA reads TGTGCCAGCACCAGATCCCCGGTGGGACCACAGTTCTTC.

This clonotype was detected only a few times. This chain links TRBV5-1 with TRBJ2-7; 8 bases are shared with TRBD1. The V segment lost 4 bases and the J segment 0 bases; nucleotides outside the gene matches: 3. This CDR3 contains 14 residues. The germline V gene encodes CDR1 SGHRS and CDR2 YFSETQ. In nucleotides, the CDR3 is TGCGCCAGCAGCCTGGACAGGGCCTCCTACGAGCAGTACTTC. This translates into CASSLDRASYEQYF.

This clonotype was counted between two and nine times. V gene TRBV6-1 combines with J gene TRBJ2-3; TRBD1 agrees at 7 bases. Germline V lookup: CDR1 MNHNS, CDR2 SASEGT. The CDR3 extends over 12 amino acids. After removal of 11 bases from V and 1 base from J, the junction contained 3 bases not matched to a gene. CDR3 DNA sequence: TGTGCCGGCCAGGGGGGCACAGATACGCAGTATTTT. It specifies CAGQGGTDTQYF.

This clonotype was counted only a few times. The gene calls are TRBV20-1 and TRBJ2-1; 9 positions agree with TRBD2. CDR3 length equals 15 residues. Losses at the gene ends were 6 bases for V and 9 bases for J; bases not matched to a gene: 15. Germline V lookup: CDR1 DFQATT, CDR2 SNEGSKA (reference sequence). Here the CDR3 reads CSAEGGLAGWGEQFF. CDR3 DNA sequence: TGCAGTGCGGAAGGAGGTCTAGCGGGATGGGGTGAGCAGTTCTTC.

J is TRBJ2-5 and V is TRBV20-1; tentative D call: TRBD2 (6 bases). The CDR3 runs 15 residues. Germline assignment: CDR1 DFQATT and CDR2 SNEGSKA (reference sequence). V was trimmed by 4 bases and J by 2 bases, leaving 17 bases between them. CDR3 sequence: CSATNPGLLQETQYF. The DNA of the CDR3 is TGCAGTGCTACTAACCCGGGACTTTTACAAGAGACCCAGTACTTC.

This clonotype was observed at least ten times. This chain links TRBV20-1 with TRBJ2-7; 9 nucleotides align to TRBD1. There are 14 residues in the CDR3. V lost 3 bases to trimming and J lost 4 bases; unmatched junction nucleotides: 7. Germline V gene sequence: CDR1 DFQATT, CDR2 SNEGSKA (reference sequence). The CDR3 is CSARWRQGVYEQYF. CDR3 nucleotides: TGCAGTGCTAGGTGGCGACAGGGGGTTTACGAGCAGTACTTC.

This clonotype has a handful of counts. The rearrangement joins TRBV12-3 or TRBV12-4 to TRBJ2-4; D may be TRBD2 (5 bases). The CDR3 has 12 amino acids. Trimming shortened V by 8 bases and J by 3 bases, and 8 bases separated the two germline ends. In DNA form, the CDR3 reads TGTGCCAGCCGTCGGGACAAAAACATTCAGTACTTC. It is translated as CASRRDKNIQYF.

The chain is built from TRBV4-3 and TRBJ1-5; unclear D gene. Germline V gene lookup returns CDR1 LGHNA and CDR2 YSLEER. This CDR3 comprises 15 residues. Trimming left V 0 bases short and J 1 base short, with 7 bases between. CDR3 sequence: CASSQDRSSNQPQHF. Written as DNA, the CDR3 is TGCGCCAGCAGCCAAGATCGATCAAGCAATCAGCCCCAGCATTTT.

V and J are TRBV28 and TRBJ2-2; 7 bases match TRBD2. V trimming: 9 bases; J trimming: 5 bases; junction bases outside the gene matches: 9. The CDR3 is 14 residues long. Germline assignment: CDR1 MDHEN and CDR2 SYDVKM. The CDR3 loop is CASRTGGRTGELFF. The CDR3 nucleotides read TGTGCCAGTCGAACGGGGGGACGAACCGGGGAGCTGTTTTTT. The whole variable domain, filled in from reference TRBV28 and TRBJ2-2, reads DVKVTQSSRYLVKRTGEKVFLECVQDMDHENMFWYRQDPGLGLRLIYFSYDVKMKEKGDIPEGYSVSREKKERFSLILESASTNQTSMYLCASRTGGRTGELFFGEGSRLTVL.

The chain uses TRBV27 and TRBJ2-1; 8 bases agree with TRBD1. Germline assignment: CDR1 MNHEY and CDR2 SMNVEV (reference sequence). The CDR3 runs 15 residues. Losses at the gene ends were 5 bases for V and 4 bases for J; bases not matched to a gene: 7. The CDR3 DNA reads as TGTGCCAGCAGTCCGACAGGGGCCCTTTACAATGAGCAGTTCTTC. Its protein product is CASSPTGALYNEQFF.

The genes are TRBV7-3 and TRBJ2-7; 7 bases are shared with TRBD2. The V segment lost 1 base and the J segment 0 bases; nucleotides outside the gene matches: 12. CDR1 and CDR2 from the germline V gene are SGHTA and FQGTGA. This CDR3 comprises 18 residues. The CDR3 nucleotides are TGTGCCAGCAGCTTAATCATTATGACTAGCATGAGCTCCTACGAGCAGTACTTC. It codes for CASSLIIMTSMSSYEQYF.

This clonotype was seen a handful of times. The chain employs TRBV7-6 and TRBJ1-1; unclear D gene. The CDR3 is 13 amino acids. CDR1 and CDR2 (germline): SGHVS, FNYEAQ. V was pared by 0 bases and J by 5 bases, with 7 bases between. The CDR3 region is CASSLARGTEAFF. The CDR3 nucleotides read TGTGCCAGCAGCTTAGCGAGAGGGACTGAAGCTTTCTTT.

This chain connects TRBV6-2 or TRBV6-3 to TRBJ1-5; TRBD1 might be the D (5 bases). The V end was cut by 2 bases, the J end by 3 bases, with 23 bases between. The CDR3 is 19 amino acids. Germline V gives CDR1 MNHEY, CDR2 SVGEGT. CDR3 protein: CASSYTAGTGVGPNQPQHF. CDR3 DNA sequence: TGTGCCAGCAGTTACACCGCGGGAACGGGGGTCGGTCCCAATCAGCCCCAGCATTTT.